This TCR beta chain was sequenced in a study of blood T cell repertoires in COVID-19. Study information: Sites in the United States, Italy and Spain provided acute and convalescent COVID-19 samples. Sources were T cells, B-cell-depleted T cells, or PBMCs; the material itself was cDNA or gDNA.

Trimming left V 3 bases short and J 11 bases short, with 17 bases between. Germline assignment: CDR1 LGHDT and CDR2 YNNKEL (reference sequence). The CDR3 spans 14 residues. Seattle patients were enrolled while actively infected and followed longitudinally. Sequenced by immunoSEQ multiplex PCR; TCRdb stores in-frame clones only, minus some. Here the sample spans 55,000 to 75,000 clones, roughly 72% being singletons. The sequencing sample was made of peripheral blood. The V gene is TRBV3-1 (or the pseudogene TRBV3-2), the J gene TRBJ2-1; maybe TRBD1 (6 bases). The clonotype originates from a woman aged 70-85 years with COVID-19, enrolled during active disease. This CDR3 is CASSHPNQGQQQFF. The CDR3 DNA reads TGTGCCAGCAGCCATCCCAACCAGGGGCAACAGCAGTTCTTC.